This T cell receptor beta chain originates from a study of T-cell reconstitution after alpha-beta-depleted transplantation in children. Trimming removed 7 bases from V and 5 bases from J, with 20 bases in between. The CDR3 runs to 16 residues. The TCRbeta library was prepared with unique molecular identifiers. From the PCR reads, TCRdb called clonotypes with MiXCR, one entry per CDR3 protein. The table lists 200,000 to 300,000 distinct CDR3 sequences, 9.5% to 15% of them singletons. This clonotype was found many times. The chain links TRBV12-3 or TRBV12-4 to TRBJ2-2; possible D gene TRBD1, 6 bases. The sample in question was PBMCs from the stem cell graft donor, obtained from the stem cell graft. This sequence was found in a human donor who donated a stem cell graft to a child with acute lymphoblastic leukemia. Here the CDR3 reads CASISGSGTLTGELFF. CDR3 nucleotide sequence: TGTGCCAGCATCTCCGGGTCGGGGACACTAACCGGGGAGCTGTTTTTT.